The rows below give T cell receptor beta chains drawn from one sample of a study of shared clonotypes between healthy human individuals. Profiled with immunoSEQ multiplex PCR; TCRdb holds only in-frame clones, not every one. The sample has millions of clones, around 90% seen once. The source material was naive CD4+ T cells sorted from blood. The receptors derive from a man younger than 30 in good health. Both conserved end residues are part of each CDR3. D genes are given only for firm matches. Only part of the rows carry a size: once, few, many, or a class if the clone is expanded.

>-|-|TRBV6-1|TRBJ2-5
CASSEGSFGGRVQYF
TGTGCCAGCAGTGAGGGCTCCTTCGGAGGGCGCGTCCAGTACTTC
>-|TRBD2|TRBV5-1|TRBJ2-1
CASNPTGEGYNEQFF
TGCGCCAGCAACCCGACGGGGGAGGGGTACAATGAGCAGTTCTTC
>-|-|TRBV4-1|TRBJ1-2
CASSQAIQGGPYGYTF
TGCGCCAGCAGCCAAGCCATACAGGGCGGCCCGTATGGCTACACCTTC
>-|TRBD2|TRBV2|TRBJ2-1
CASRGTSTSYNEQFF
TGTGCCAGCAGAGGGACTAGCACCTCCTACAATGAGCAGTTCTTC
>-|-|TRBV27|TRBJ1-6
CASSLSGTGYNSPLHF
TGTGCCAGCAGTTTATCGGGGACGGGTTATAATTCACCCCTCCACTTT
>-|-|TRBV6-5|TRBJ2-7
CASSVQGYEQYF
TGTGCCAGCAGTGTCCAGGGTTACGAGCAGTACTTC
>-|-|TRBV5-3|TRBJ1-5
CARSLVQPQHF
TGTGCCAGAAGCTTGGTTCAGCCCCAGCATTTT
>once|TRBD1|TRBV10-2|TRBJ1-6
CASRGDRGLSNSPLHF
TGCGCCAGCAGGGGGGACAGGGGGCTTTCGAATTCACCCCTCCACTTT
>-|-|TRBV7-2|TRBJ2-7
CASSLSISYEQYF
TGTGCCAGCAGCTTATCCATCTCCTACGAGCAGTACTTC
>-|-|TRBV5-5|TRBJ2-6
CASSLVVSGANVLTF
TGTGCCAGCAGCTTGGTCGTCTCTGGGGCCAACGTCCTGACTTTC
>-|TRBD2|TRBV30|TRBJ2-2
CAWRAFVAGANTGELFF
TGTGCCTGGAGGGCTTTTGTGGCGGGGGCGAACACCGGGGAGCTGTTTTTT
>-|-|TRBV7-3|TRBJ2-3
CASSLTRYTDTQYF
TGTGCCAGCAGCTTGACACGTTACACAGATACGCAGTATTTT
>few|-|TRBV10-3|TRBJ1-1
CATRGSQSNTEAFF
TGTGCCACCCGGGGAAGCCAGTCAAACACTGAAGCTTTCTTT
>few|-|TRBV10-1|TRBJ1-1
CASSVRVGAEAFF
TGCGCCAGCAGTGTCCGAGTGGGCGCTGAAGCTTTCTTT
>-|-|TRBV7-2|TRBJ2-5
CASSLGLGGTQYF
TGTGCCAGCAGCTTGGGACTCGGGGGGACCCAGTACTTC
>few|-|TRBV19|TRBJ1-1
CASSVRPRERSTEAFF
TGTGCCAGTAGTGTACGTCCCAGGGAAAGGAGCACTGAAGCTTTCTTT
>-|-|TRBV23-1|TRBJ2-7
CASSQSRWLRGRDIYEQYF
TGCGCCAGCAGTCAATCCCGGTGGTTACGGGGCAGGGATATCTACGAGCAGTACTTC
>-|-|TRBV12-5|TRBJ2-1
CASAGQLDNEQFF
TGTGCTTCGGCGGGACAGCTGGACAATGAGCAGTTCTTC
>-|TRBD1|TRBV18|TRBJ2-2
CASSPPRGGEYTGELFF
TGTGCCAGCTCACCACCCCGAGGGGGCGAGTACACCGGGGAGCTGTTTTTT
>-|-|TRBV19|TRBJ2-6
CASQTSGANVLTF
TGTGCCAGTCAGACCTCTGGGGCCAACGTCCTGACTTTC
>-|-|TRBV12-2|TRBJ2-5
CASRLDGIRGTQYF
TGTGCAAGTCGCTTAGACGGGATACGGGGGACCCAGTACTTC
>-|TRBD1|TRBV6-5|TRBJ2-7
CASSTGGEQYF
TGTGCCAGCTCGACAGGGGGCGAGCAGTACTTC
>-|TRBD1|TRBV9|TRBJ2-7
CASSVEETGKGGEQYF
TGTGCCAGCAGCGTAGAGGAGACAGGGAAAGGGGGCGAGCAGTACTTC
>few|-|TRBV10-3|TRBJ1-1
CAIGRVNTEAFF
TGTGCCATCGGTCGGGTAAACACTGAAGCTTTCTTT
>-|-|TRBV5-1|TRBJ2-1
CASSLESGSYNEQFF
TGCGCCAGCAGCTTGGAAAGTGGTTCCTACAATGAGCAGTTCTTC
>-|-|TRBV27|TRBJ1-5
CASSLFGRDQPQHF
TGTGCCAGCAGTTTATTCGGCAGAGACCAGCCCCAGCATTTT
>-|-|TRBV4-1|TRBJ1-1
CASSQVRAANTEAFF
TGCGCCAGCAGCCAAGTTCGAGCAGCGAACACTGAAGCTTTCTTT
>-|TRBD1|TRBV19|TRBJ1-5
CASMIPGQGAHQPQHF
TGTGCCAGTATGATACCGGGACAGGGGGCCCATCAGCCCCAGCATTTT
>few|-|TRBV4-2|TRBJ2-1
CASSRASAYNEQFF
TGTGCCAGCAGCCGGGCCTCCGCCTACAATGAGCAGTTCTTC
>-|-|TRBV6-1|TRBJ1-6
CASSLTGLRDSPLHF
TGTGCCAGCAGCCTAACGGGACTTAGGGATTCACCCCTCCACTTT
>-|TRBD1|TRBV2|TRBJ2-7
CASRKTGSYEQYF
TGTGCCAGCAGGAAGACAGGGTCCTACGAGCAGTACTTC
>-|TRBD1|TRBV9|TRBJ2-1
CASSAEQGTEQFF
TGTGCCAGCAGCGCAGAACAGGGGACTGAGCAGTTCTTC
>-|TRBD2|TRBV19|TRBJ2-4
CASSIGGRAVQNIQYF
TGTGCCAGTAGTATAGGGGGGAGGGCCGTCCAAAACATTCAGTACTTC
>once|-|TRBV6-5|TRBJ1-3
CASSPLTPGNTIYF
TGTGCCAGCAGCCCTCTGACACCTGGAAACACCATATATTTT
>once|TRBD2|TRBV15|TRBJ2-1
CATSPWTSGTSYNEQFF
TGTGCCACCAGCCCCTGGACTAGCGGGACCTCCTACAATGAGCAGTTCTTC
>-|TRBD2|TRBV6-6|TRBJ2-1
CASSSSGRAFYNEQFF
TGTGCCAGCAGTAGTAGCGGGAGGGCCTTCTACAATGAGCAGTTCTTC
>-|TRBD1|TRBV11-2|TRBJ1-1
CASSFTYRGTEAFF
TGTGCCAGCAGCTTCACTTACAGGGGGACTGAAGCTTTCTTT
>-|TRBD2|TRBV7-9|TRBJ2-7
CASSLEREGPEQYF
TGTGCCAGCAGCTTAGAGCGGGAGGGCCCCGAGCAGTACTTC
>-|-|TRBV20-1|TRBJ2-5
CSARTGETQYF
TGCAGTGCTAGGACCGGGGAGACCCAGTACTTC
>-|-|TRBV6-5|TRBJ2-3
CASSSGLPGKDTQYF
TGTGCCAGCAGTTCTGGACTACCCGGAAAGGATACGCAGTATTTT
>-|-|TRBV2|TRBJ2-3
CASSALLSTDTQYF
TGTGCCAGCAGCGCTCTCTTGAGCACAGATACGCAGTATTTT
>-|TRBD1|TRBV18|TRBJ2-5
CASSRWRDRGKETQYF
TGTGCCAGCTCCCGGTGGAGGGACAGGGGAAAAGAGACCCAGTACTTC
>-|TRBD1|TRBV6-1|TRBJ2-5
CASSRSGDRGETQYF
TGTGCCAGCAGTCGCTCGGGAGACAGGGGTGAGACCCAGTACTTC
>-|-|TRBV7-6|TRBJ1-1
CASTPGGKLNTEAFF
TGTGCCAGCACACCGGGGGGCAAATTAAACACTGAAGCTTTCTTT
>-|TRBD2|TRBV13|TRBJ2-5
CASSLYLAGGQETQYF
TGTGCCAGCAGCTTATACTTAGCGGGGGGTCAAGAGACCCAGTACTTC
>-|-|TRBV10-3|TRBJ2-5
CAISESWVETQYF
TGTGCCATCAGTGAGTCATGGGTAGAGACCCAGTACTTC
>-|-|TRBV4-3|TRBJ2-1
CASSQDLAGSSYNEQFF
TGCGCCAGCAGCCAAGATTTGGCAGGGAGCTCCTACAATGAGCAGTTCTTC
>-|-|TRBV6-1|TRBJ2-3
CASSEVSAGKDTQYF
TGTGCCAGCAGTGAAGTCTCCGCGGGGAAAGATACGCAGTATTTT
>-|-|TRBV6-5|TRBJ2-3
CASKSTDTQYF
TGTGCCAGCAAAAGCACAGATACGCAGTATTTT
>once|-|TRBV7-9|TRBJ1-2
CASSLGKDANYGYTF
TGTGCCAGCAGCTTAGGAAAGGACGCTAACTATGGCTACACCTTC
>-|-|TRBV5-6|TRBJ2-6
CASSRKGGAGANVLTF
TGTGCCAGCAGCCGGAAGGGGGGCGCTGGGGCCAACGTCCTGACTTTC
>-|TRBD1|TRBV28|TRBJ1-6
CASSLWSGTGGSYNSPLHF
TGTGCCAGCAGTTTATGGTCCGGGACAGGGGGATCCTATAATTCACCCCTCCACTTT
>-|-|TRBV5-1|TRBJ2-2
CASSITRTEPTGELFF
TGCGCCAGCAGCATTACAAGGACAGAACCCACCGGGGAGCTGTTTTTT
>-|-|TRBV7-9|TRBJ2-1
CASSLGGVSYNEQFF
TGTGCCAGCAGCTTAGGGGGAGTCAGTTACAATGAGCAGTTCTTC